The clone carrying this TCR beta chain has only one observation. The CDR3 spans 15 residues. CDR1 and CDR2 from the germline V gene are SGHAT and FQNNGV. V lost 1 base to trimming and J lost 4 bases, with 11 bases between them. This record comes from a study of blood T cell repertoires in COVID-19. Looking at the study overall: Italy, Spain and the United States were the sources of the convalescent and acute COVID-19 samples. T cells, B-cell-depleted T cells, or PBMCs provided the cDNA or gDNA that served as material.

Source study methods: Cell counts per sample came from amplifying reference gene primers. Assay: immunoSEQ multiplex PCR; the TCRdb copy retains only in-frame clones and omits some. V and J calls and clone size come straight from that table; D and trimming were deduced from the DNA. The repertoire holds 150,000 to 160,000 clones, with about 80% as singletons. The chain combines TRBV11-2 with TRBJ1-3; D is possibly TRBD1 (6 bases). The sample comprised peripheral blood. This receptor was taken from a man aged 55 to 70 with acute or convalescent COVID-19. The CDR3 is CASSLAGTTGNTIYF. Written as DNA, the CDR3 is TGTGCCAGCAGCTTAGCCGGGACAACGGGAAACACCATATATTTT.